Each of the 25 T cell receptor beta chains below was sequenced from the same sample in a study of breast tumors, draining lymph nodes, adjacent tissues. Axillary draining lymph nodes of breast cancer patients supplied the node samples. TCRdb called the multiplex PCR reads again in MiXCR, with one record for every CDR3 protein. The data hold 65,000 to 80,000 distinct CDR3 sequences, with roughly a fifth observed a single time. What was sequenced was axillary lymph node tissue. The receptors here all came from a female donor with breast cancer. Some clones in this sample may be carry-over from other donors' samples.

This clonotype was seen at least ten times. V gene TRBV5-1 combines with J gene TRBJ1-2; perhaps TRBD1 as D (6 bases). This CDR3 is 14 amino acids long. Germline V gene sequence: CDR1 SGHRS, CDR2 YFSETQ. Trimming cost V 3 bases and J 6 bases, with 15 bases left between them. The CDR3 sequence: CASSSNRELHGYTF. In nucleotides, the CDR3 is TGCGCCAGCAGCTCTAACAGGGAACTCCATGGCTACACCTTC.

This clonotype was recorded at least ten times. This chain connects TRBV7-8 to TRBJ2-2, with a possible D match to TRBD1 (5 bases). The CDR3 covers 14 residues. Germline CDR1 SGHVS, CDR2 FQNEAQ. Trimming removed 5 bases from V and 6 bases from J, with 13 bases in between. CDR3 sequence (DNA): TGTGCCAGCAGCACTACTACAGGTTCCGGGGAGCTGTTTTTT. Residues: CASSTTTGSGELFF.

J is TRBJ2-6 and V is TRBV28; D gene unclear. Germline lookup yields CDR1 MDHEN and CDR2 SYDVKM. CDR3 length: 14 amino acids. Trimming pared 8 bases from V and 0 bases from J, leaving 8 bases between. The CDR3 region has the DNA TGTGCCAGCCGAGATCACTCTGGGGCCAACGTCCTGACTTTC. Encoded protein: CASRDHSGANVLTF.

As to this clonotype: A read error may be the cause here, since a much bigger clone is one base away. This chain links TRBV12-3 or TRBV12-4 with TRBJ1-2; 9 positions match TRBD1. This CDR3 spans 15 amino acids. J lost 5 bases, V lost 6 bases, and 10 bases had no gene match. DNA for the CDR3: TGTGCCAGCAGCCCACGCACAGGGGGCCGGTATGGCTACACCTTC. Its translation is CASSPRTGGRYGYTF.

As concerns this clonotype: A read error may explain this, as a much larger clone is one base away. The missing conserved phenylalanine or tryptophan at the end of this CDR3 makes a read error likely. The chain links TRBV5-1 to TRBJ2-1, with D tentatively TRBD2 (6 bases). This CDR3 has 15 residues. Germline V gives CDR1 SGHRS, CDR2 YFSETQ. Trimming left V 0 bases short and J 4 bases short, with 11 bases between. CDR3 sequence reads: CASSLALGGYNEQFL. In nucleotides, the CDR3 is TGCGCCAGCAGCTTGGCACTAGGAGGGTACAATGAGCAGTTCCTC.

This clonotype showed up many times. The J gene is TRBJ2-3, the V gene TRBV10-1; D gene ambiguous. The CDR3 covers 14 residues. Germline V gene sequence: CDR1 WNHNN, CDR2 SYGVQD (reference sequence). V dropped 4 bases and J dropped 4 bases, with 12 bases sitting between them. CDR3 in amino acids: CASSAGQISDTQYF. The CDR3 DNA follows: TGCGCCAGCAGTGCGGGCCAGATTTCAGATACGCAGTATTTT.

A word on this clonotype: A much larger clonotype is one base distant, so this may be a read error. The rearrangement links TRBV28 to TRBJ2-7; the match to TRBD1 covers 9 bases. The CDR3 totals 14 residues. The germline gives CDR1 MDHEN, CDR2 SYDVKM. Here the CDR3 DNA reads TGTGCCAGCACCTCGGACAGGGGTCGGTACGAGCAGTGCTTC. Its protein is CASTSDRGRYEQCF.

This clonotype was found many times. This chain connects TRBV7-3 to TRBJ2-3; D gene unclear. Germline V gene data show CDR1 as SGHTA and CDR2 as FQGTGA. The CDR3 loop spans 15 amino acids. V gave up 3 bases and J gave up 0 bases, with 10 bases separating them. CDR3 sequence: CASSLRGRSTDTQYF. In DNA form, the CDR3 reads TGTGCCAGCAGCTTGAGAGGACGGAGCACAGATACGCAGTATTTT.

This clonotype was seen ten or more times. This CDR3 is CASRPGQGAYGYTF. The CDR3 nucleotides are TGTGCCAGTAGGCCGGGACAGGGGGCCTATGGCTACACCTTC. This chain uses TRBV19 with TRBJ1-2, with 12 bases fitting TRBD1. The CDR3 has 14 amino acids. V shed 6 bases, J shed 4 bases, and the junction held 3 bases outside the gene matches. Per the germline V gene, CDR1 is LNHDA and CDR2 is SQIVND (reference sequence). Full variable domain (remainder filled in from reference TRBV19 and TRBJ1-2): DGGITQSPKYLFRKEGQNVTLSCEQNLNHDAMYWYRQDPGQGLRLIYYSQIVNDFQKGDIAEGYSVSREKKESFPLTVTSAQKNPTAFYLCASRPGQGAYGYTFGSGTRLTVV.

Notes on this clonotype: One base away lies a much larger clone, so this may be a sequencing read error. V and J are TRBV7-2 and TRBJ2-1; D uncertain. The germline CDR1 and CDR2 sequences are SGHTA and FQGNSA. This CDR3 has 15 residues. In DNA, the CDR3 is TGTGCCAGCAGCTTTCACCCCAGCTCCTACAATGAGCAGTCCTTC. It yields the protein CASSFHPSSYNEQSF.

The CDR3: CASSQQTGLNEQFF. The CDR3 nucleotides read TGTGCCAGCAGCCAACAGACAGGTTTGAATGAGCAGTTCTTC. The chain combines TRBV3-2 with TRBJ2-1; the table's D call, TRBD1, has no DNA check behind it. TRBV3-2 is described as a pseudogene. This CDR3 is 14 amino acids long.

By frequency in the sample, this clonotype is medium-sized. V usage is TRBV7-9 and J usage is TRBJ2-1; D call uncertain. Per germline, CDR1 SEHNR and CDR2 FQNEAQ (reference sequence). The CDR3 length is 14 residues. The V gene lost 1 base and the J gene lost 2 bases, with 6 bases spanning the gap. The CDR3 bases are TGTGCCAGCAGCTTAGTAGCTACCTACAATGAGCAGTTCTTC. Translating gives CASSLVATYNEQFF.

There are many counts of this clonotype. The chain employs TRBV25-1 and TRBJ2-1, with D perhaps TRBD1 or TRBD2 (5 bases each). Germline CDR1 MGHDK, CDR2 SYGVNS. V was shortened by 1 base and J by 0 bases, with 10 bases between the two germline ends. The CDR3 consists of 16 residues. In DNA, the CDR3 is TGTGCCAGCAGTGAATTTGCAGGGAGCTCCTACAATGAGCAGTTCTTC. It codes for CASSEFAGSSYNEQFF.

This clonotype was counted ten times or more. The chain uses TRBV15 and TRBJ2-3; TRBD2 is a possible D gene (5 bases). V shed 2 bases and J shed 0 bases, with 9 bases lying between them. The CDR3 covers 15 residues. CDR1 is LNHNV and CDR2 is YYDKDF in the germline V gene (reference sequence). In DNA form, the CDR3 reads TGTGCCACCAGCAGATCGAGGGCTAGCACAGATACGCAGTATTTT. As protein: CATSRSRASTDTQYF. The full variable domain, with the rest looked up from reference TRBV15 and TRBJ2-3, is DAMVIQNPRYQVTQFGKPVTLSCSQTLNHNVMYWYQQKSSQAPKLLFHYYDKDFNNEADTPDNFQSRRPNTSFCFLDIRSPGLGDTAMYLCATSRSRASTDTQYFGPGTRLTVL.

V and J are TRBV5-4 and TRBJ1-1; tentative D call: TRBD1 (5 bases). Per germline, CDR1 SGHNT and CDR2 YYREEE (reference sequence). Trimming removed 4 bases from V and 6 bases from J, with 13 bases in between. The CDR3 is made up of 13 amino acids. The CDR3 reads CASSPMGRAEAFF. Written as DNA, the CDR3 is TGTGCCAGCAGCCCCATGGGGCGGGCTGAAGCTTTCTTT.

Many counts were recorded for this clonotype. The chain uses TRBV4-3 and TRBJ2-1; 9 positions agree with TRBD2. V lost 1 base to trimming and J lost 10 bases; unmatched junction nucleotides: 2. The germline CDR1 and CDR2 sequences are LGHNA and YSLEER. This CDR3 is 13 amino acids long. The CDR3 loop is CASSQGLAGEQFF. In DNA form, the CDR3 reads TGCGCCAGCAGCCAAGGTCTAGCGGGAGAGCAGTTCTTC.

In its sample, this clonotype was seen a few times. The chain joins TRBV4-3 to TRBJ2-1; 16 positions match TRBD2. This CDR3 has 20 amino acids. V lost 3 bases, J lost 3 bases, and 11 bases stayed unmatched. Germline V gene lookup returns CDR1 LGHNA and CDR2 YSLEER. DNA of the CDR3: TGCGCCAGCAGCCACGGACAGGGACTAGCGGGAGGGCCAAACTACAATGAGCAGTTCTTC. Translated: CASSHGQGLAGGPNYNEQFF.

This clonotype showed up just a few times. The genes are TRBV27 and TRBJ2-7; 14 positions agree with TRBD2. This CDR3 comprises 15 residues. With V trimmed by 5 bases and J by 3 bases, 3 bases remained unmatched. The germline V gene encodes CDR1 MNHEY and CDR2 SMNVEV (reference sequence). The CDR3 is CASSVGTSGSYEQYF. Written as DNA, the CDR3 is TGTGCCAGCAGTGTCGGGACTAGCGGGAGCTACGAGCAGTACTTC.

This clonotype was picked up many times. This chain uses TRBV6-4 with TRBJ1-2; a weak D match, TRBD1 (5 bases). Germline lookup yields CDR1 MRHNA and CDR2 SNTAGT. The CDR3 runs to 13 residues. V gave up 6 bases and J gave up 6 bases, with 14 bases separating them. The CDR3 spells CASSLTGDDGYTF. In DNA form, the CDR3 reads TGTGCCAGCAGCCTTACCGGGGACGATGGCTACACCTTC.

V and J are TRBV5-5 and TRBJ1-1, with D perhaps TRBD1 (5 bases). V lost 1 base and J lost 1, with 8 bases in between. The CDR3 length is 14 residues. Germline CDR1 is SGHKS and CDR2 is YYEKEE (reference sequence). CDR3 nucleotides: TGTGCCAGCAGCTTGAGGGGCGGGAACACTGAAGCTTTCTTT. Translation gives CASSLRGGNTEAFF.

In regard to this clonotype: A junction end diverges from the germline sequence, so it may reflect a read error. The J gene is TRBJ2-7, the V gene TRBV10-3, with TRBD1 matching over 10 bases. Germline-derived CDR1 and CDR2 are ENHRY and SYGVKD. CDR3 length: 18 residues. CDR3 bases: TGTGCCATCAGTGGCAGGGACAGGGGATCTTTATCTATCTACAAGCAGTACTTC. Protein sequence: CAISGRDRGSLSIYKQYF.

Note on this clonotype: This may be a read error, as it is one base from a much larger clone. V gene TRBV5-1 combines with J gene TRBJ2-1; D unclear. Germline CDR1 is SGHRS and CDR2 is YFSETQ. The CDR3 totals 15 residues. The CDR3 region has the DNA TGCGCCAGCGGCTTGTCGGGTTGGGGATACAATGAGCAGTTCTTC. Translated: CASGLSGWGYNEQFF.

The table lists this clonotype with many counts. The chain is built from TRBV7-9 and TRBJ2-7, with 10 bases matching TRBD2. This CDR3 contains 15 residues. Germline V gives CDR1 SEHNR, CDR2 FQNEAQ (reference sequence). Germline trimming cut 5 bases from V and 4 bases from J; bases unmatched to any gene: 8. Here the CDR3 reads CASSRALAGEYEQYF. The CDR3 DNA is TGTGCCAGCAGCAGAGCCCTAGCGGGGGAATACGAGCAGTACTTC. Full variable domain (rest looked up from reference TRBV7-9 and TRBJ2-7): DTGVSQNPRHKITKRGQNVTFRCDPISEHNRLYWYRQTLGQGPEFLTYFQNEAQLEKSRLLSDRFSAERPKGSFSTLEIQRTEQGDSAMYLCASSRALAGEYEQYFGPGTRLTVT.

The table lists this clonotype with a few counts. The gene calls are TRBV12-3 or TRBV12-4 and TRBJ1-1; D is ambiguous. Trimming took off 6 bases at V and 5 bases at J, with 7 bases between the two ends. The CDR3 runs 11 residues. In DNA form, the CDR3 reads TGTGCCAGCAGCTTCAGGACTGAAGCTTTCTTT. This sequence encodes CASSFRTEAFF.

Details on this clonotype: One base away lies a much larger clone, so this may be a sequencing read error. The chain has TRBV20-1 and TRBJ1-5, with TRBD1 matching 9 bases. CDR3 length: 15 amino acids. Trimming cost V 6 bases and J 9 bases; bases outside gene matches: 15. In germline, CDR1 is DFQATT, CDR2 SNEGSKA (reference sequence). The CDR3 nucleotides are TGCAGTGCCCCCCCACAGGGGGCGATTGGTCGGCCCCAGCATTTT. Its translation: CSAPPQGAIGRPQHF.